This TCR beta chain was identified during a study of OX40 agonist ivuxolimab in advanced cancers. Study-wide findings and caveats: Among the nonresponders, some also had low normalized T-cell clonal expansion. Expanded peripheral T-cell antigen specificity went undetermined.

Patients were ineligible given autoimmune disease history or systemic immunosuppression. TCRdb's table, derived via immunoSEQ multiplex PCR, lists solely in-frame clones and lacks some. The sample consists of some 76,000 clones, approximately 86% of them appearing once. On this clone itself: Its antigen remains unidentified.

V shed 6 bases and J shed 0 bases, with 10 bases lying between them. Germline CDR1 SQVTM, CDR2 ANQGSEA. The CDR3 has 13 amino acids. The source material was CD4+ or CD8+ T cells sorted from blood, sampled in a trial of the OX40 agonist ivuxolimab. This rearrangement joins TRBV29-1 to TRBJ2-3; no clear D gene. This sequence was found in an adult with an advanced solid tumor such as melanoma, head and neck, liver or kidney cancer. CDR3 loop: CSVRRASTDTQYF. DNA of the CDR3: TGCAGCGTCCGAAGGGCGAGCACAGATACGCAGTATTTT.